A selection of T cell receptor beta chains follows, all from one sample in a study of T cells in Graves' hyperthyroidism and ophthalmopathy. TCRdb itself ran the multiplex PCR reads through MiXCR, one entry per CDR3 protein. Of about 660,000 distinct CDR3 sequences in the sample, just under 45% were seen once. What was sequenced was peripheral blood or thyroid tissue (not recorded which). The receptors stem from an adult man with Graves' disease, either hyperthyroidism or ophthalmopathy (not recorded which). CDR3s include the opening cysteine and the closing phenylalanine or tryptophan. D genes are given only for firm matches. Clone size is not always given. Where it is, it says once, few, many or a class for expanded clones.

D: TRBD1; V: TRBV24-1; J: TRBJ1-5; size: NA; DNA: TGTGCCACCAGTGACTCGGACAGGGGGGATCAGCCCCAGCATTTT; CDR3: CATSDSDRGDQPQHF
D: TRBD1; V: TRBV7-9; J: TRBJ1-6; size: NA; DNA: TGTGCCAGCAGCCGGGACAGGGGGCGCCGGTCACCCCTCCACTTT; CDR3: CASSRDRGRRSPLHF
D: TRBD1; V: TRBV19; J: TRBJ1-6; size: many; DNA: TGTGCCAGTGTGACCGGGACAGGGAATTCACCCCTCCACTTT; CDR3: CASVTGTGNSPLHF
D: TRBD1; V: TRBV7-2; J: TRBJ1-2; size: NA; DNA: TGTGCCAGCAGCTTGTCTATATGGGACAGCATAGGTGATTGGAGAGGCTACACCTTC; CDR3: CASSLSIWDSIGDWRGYTF
D: TRBD1; V: TRBV25-1; J: TRBJ1-1; size: NA; DNA: TGTGCCAGCAGTGAGACAGGGGTGGTGGGCACTGAAGCTTTCTTT; CDR3: CASSETGVVGTEAFF
D: NA; V: TRBV25-1; J: TRBJ1-5; size: NA; DNA: TGTGCCAGCAGTGAATATGGACGGTGCAATCAGCCCCAGCATTTT; CDR3: CASSEYGRCNQPQHF
D: NA; V: TRBV29-1; J: TRBJ1-4; size: once; DNA: TGCAGCGCTAAGACAGGAGGCGGGATTGAAAAACTGTTTTTT; CDR3: CSAKTGGGIEKLFF
D: TRBD1; V: TRBV12-3/TRBV12-4; J: TRBJ1-5; size: NA; DNA: TGTGCCAGCAGTCCTACCCGGGACAGGTTCAATCAGCCCCAGCATTTT; CDR3: CASSPTRDRFNQPQHF
D: NA; V: TRBV7-8; J: TRBJ1-6; size: NA; DNA: TGTGCCAGCAGTGAAGCGGGGGGGAGCTCCTATAATTCACCCCTCCACTTT; CDR3: CASSEAGGSSYNSPLHF
D: NA; V: TRBV25-1; J: TRBJ1-5; size: NA; DNA: TGTGCCAGCAGTGCTAGTTGGTATAGCAATCAGCCCCAGCATTTT; CDR3: CASSASWYSNQPQHF
D: TRBD1; V: TRBV24-1; J: TRBJ2-3; size: NA; DNA: TGTGCCACCAGTGAGCAGGGGGCTCTGTATACGCAGTATTTT; CDR3: CATSEQGALYTQYF
D: NA; V: TRBV10-2; J: TRBJ1-4; size: NA; DNA: TGCGCCAGCAGTGAGTCGAACGAGGCTGAAAAACTGTTTTTT; CDR3: CASSESNEAEKLFF
D: NA; V: TRBV6-5; J: TRBJ1-2; size: once; DNA: TGTGCCAGCAGTACTCCGGGACCAAATGGCTACACCTTC; CDR3: CASSTPGPNGYTF
D: NA; V: TRBV6-5; J: TRBJ1-1; size: NA; DNA: TGTGCCAGCAGTTACTGGCGTCGGAGGAACACTGAAGCTTTCTTT; CDR3: CASSYWRRRNTEAFF